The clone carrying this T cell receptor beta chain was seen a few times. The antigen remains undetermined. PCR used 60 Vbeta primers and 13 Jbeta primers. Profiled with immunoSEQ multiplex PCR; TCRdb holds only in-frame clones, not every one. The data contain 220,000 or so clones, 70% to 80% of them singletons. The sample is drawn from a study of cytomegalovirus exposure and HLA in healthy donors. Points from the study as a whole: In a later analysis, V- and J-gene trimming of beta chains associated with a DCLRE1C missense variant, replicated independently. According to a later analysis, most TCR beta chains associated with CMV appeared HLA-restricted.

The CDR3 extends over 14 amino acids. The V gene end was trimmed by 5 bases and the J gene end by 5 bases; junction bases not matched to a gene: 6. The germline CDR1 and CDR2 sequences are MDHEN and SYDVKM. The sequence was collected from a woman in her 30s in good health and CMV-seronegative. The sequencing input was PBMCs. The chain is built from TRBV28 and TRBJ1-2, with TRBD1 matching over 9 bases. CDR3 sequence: CASSRPGQGYGYTF. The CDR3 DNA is TGTGCCAGCAGTCGCCCGGGACAGGGATATGGCTACACCTTC.